The 20 T cell receptor beta chains reported below all come from one sample, sequenced in a study of cytomegalovirus exposure and HLA in healthy donors (dated by TCRdb to between 2016 and 2019). The method was the immunoSEQ multiplex PCR assay. A mixture of 60 forward primers for TCR Vbeta segments and 13 reverse primers for TCR Jbeta segments was used in the multiplex PCR. TCRdb took this table from immuneACCESS and kept in-frame rearrangements with V and J called. Such tables lack part of the clones; where checked against another copy, unresolved V genes explain under half of the gap, and the rest is unexplained. The sample profile shows fewer than 95,000 clones; roughly 79% of them were found once. The top ten clones comprise around 0.53% of the sample. Sample: PBMCs. The receptors were gathered from a young man in good health and CMV-seronegative.

This chain uses TRBV6-5 with TRBJ2-2, with 9 bases fitting TRBD1. Trimming cost V 6 bases and J 5 bases; bases outside gene matches: 4. The germline V gene encodes CDR1 MNHEY and CDR2 SVGAGI. The length of the CDR3 is 14 residues. The CDR3 is CASRTGGATGELFF. CDR3 sequence (DNA): TGTGCCAGCAGAACAGGGGGCGCAACCGGGGAGCTGTTTTTT.

The CDR3 DNA reads as TGCGCCAGCAGCTTGGTCGCTAGCGGCTACAATGAGCAGTTCTTC. This encodes CASSLVASGYNEQFF. This sequence joins TRBV5-1 and TRBJ2-1; TRBD2 matches at 7 bases. CDR3 length: 15 residues. Germline trimming cut 0 bases from V and 3 bases from J; bases unmatched to any gene: 3. Germline CDR1 is SGHRS and CDR2 is YFSETQ.

This clone was counted at least ten times. The chain couples TRBV19 to TRBJ1-1; 7 bases are a match to TRBD1. J gave up 5 bases and V 3 bases, and 9 bases lay outside the gene matches. CDR3 length: 15 residues. The germline CDR1 and CDR2 sequences are LNHDA and SQIVND (reference sequence). CDR3 sequence reads: CASSMQRQGKTEAFF. CDR3 nucleotides: TGTGCCAGTAGTATGCAACGACAGGGTAAAACTGAAGCTTTCTTT. Based on the CDR3 plus reference TRBV19 and TRBJ1-1, the full variable domain is DGGITQSPKYLFRKEGQNVTLSCEQNLNHDAMYWYRQDPGQGLRLIYYSQIVNDFQKGDIAEGYSVSREKKESFPLTVTSAQKNPTAFYLCASSMQRQGKTEAFFGQGTRLTVV.

V and J are TRBV14 and TRBJ1-2, with 9 positions matching TRBD1. CDR1 SGHDN and CDR2 FVKESK come from the germline V gene. The CDR3 has 16 residues. V lost 4 bases to trimming and J lost 3 bases; unmatched junction nucleotides: 9. The CDR3 loop is CASSPHRQGGDYGYTF. The CDR3 DNA reads TGTGCCAGCAGCCCTCACCGACAGGGGGGGGACTATGGCTACACCTTC.

The chain recombines TRBV10-3 with TRBJ2-5, with a tentative D call TRBD1 (6 bases). The J call may be wrong; the DNA end is better matched by TRBJ2-7. The CDR3 is made up of 13 amino acids. Germline CDR1 ENHRY, CDR2 SYGVKD. CDR3 sequence: CAISRDNSDEQYF. For the CDR3, the DNA is TGTGCCATCAGCCGGGACAACAGCGACGAGCAGTACTTC.

J is TRBJ2-1 and V is TRBV5-1, with TRBD2 matching over 15 bases. V shed 4 bases, J shed 1 base, and the junction held 6 bases outside the gene matches. The CDR3 spans 18 residues. Germline V CDR1 and CDR2: SGHRS, YFSETQ. CDR3 nucleotide sequence: TGCGCCAGCAGCACGGGACTAGCGGGAGGCGGGTCCTACAATGAGCAGTTCTTC. Protein sequence: CASSTGLAGGGSYNEQFF. The variable domain in full, completed from reference TRBV5-1 and TRBJ2-1, reads KAGVTQTPRYLIKTRGQQVTLSCSPISGHRSVSWYQQTPGQGLQFLFEYFSETQRNKGNFPGRFSGRQFSNSRSEMNVSTLELGDSALYLCASSTGLAGGGSYNEQFFGPGTRLTVL.

The J gene is TRBJ1-2, the V gene TRBV10-3, with D perhaps TRBD1 (6 bases). Germline V lookup: CDR1 ENHRY, CDR2 SYGVKD. The CDR3 is 16 residues long. Trimming removed 10 bases at V and 0 bases at J, with 21 bases between. CDR3 sequence (DNA): TGTGCCACCGCAGTGCGGACAGACCAAGCTAACTATGGCTACACCTTC. Translating gives CATAVRTDQANYGYTF.

The J gene is TRBJ2-2, the V gene TRBV9, with TRBD1 matching 7 bases. Trimming took 3 bases from V and 0 from J; bases not matched to a gene: 5. The CDR3 is made up of 16 amino acids. Per germline, CDR1 SGDLS and CDR2 YYNGEE. CDR3 DNA: TGTGCCAGCAGCGCCAAGACAGGGCCGAACACCGGGGAGCTGTTTTTT. As protein: CASSAKTGPNTGELFF.

The chain is built from TRBV19 and TRBJ2-7; no reliable D call. V was pared by 3 bases and J by 3 bases, with 9 bases between. The length of the CDR3 is 13 residues. CDR1 is LNHDA, CDR2 SQIVND, per germline (reference sequence). In DNA form, the CDR3 reads TGTGCCAGTAGTATCCGCCTCTACTACGAGCAGTACGTC. Protein sequence: CASSIRLYYEQYV.

The chain is built from TRBV25-1 and TRBJ1-1; 7 bases align to TRBD1. The CDR3 loop spans 16 amino acids. The germline gives CDR1 MGHDK, CDR2 SYGVNS. J was trimmed by 5 bases and V by 3 bases; bases with no gene match: 12. CDR3 region: CASSDPTRTGETEAFF. In DNA, the CDR3 is TGTGCCAGCAGTGATCCGACTAGGACAGGCGAGACTGAAGCTTTCTTT.

V is TRBV7-2 and J is TRBJ2-2; tentatively, D is TRBD2 (5 bases). Trimming removed 5 bases at V and 2 bases at J, with 9 bases between. Looked up from germline, CDR1 is SGHTA and CDR2 is FQGNSA. This CDR3 has 14 residues. CDR3 sequence (DNA): TGTGCCAGCAGCAGAGGGCTCAACACCGGGGAGCTGTTTTTT. Protein sequence: CASSRGLNTGELFF. The full variable domain, in which reference TRBV7-2 and TRBJ2-2 provide the parts outside the CDR3, is GAGVSQSPSNKVTEKGKDVELRCDPISGHTALYWYRQSLGQGLEFLIYFQGNSAPDKSGLPSDRFSAERTGGSVSTLTIQRTQQEDSAVYLCASSRGLNTGELFFGEGSRLTVL.

This clone appeared a single time. V gene TRBV6-1 combines with J gene TRBJ1-5, with no clear D. The germline V gene encodes CDR1 MNHNS and CDR2 SASEGT. V was shortened by 6 bases and J by 0 bases, with 12 bases between the two germline ends. CDR3 length equals 15 residues. Written as DNA, the CDR3 is TGTGCCAGCAGGAGCCTACAGAATAGCAATCAGCCCCAGCATTTT. The encoded protein is CASRSLQNSNQPQHF.

The chain is built from TRBV21-1 and TRBJ2-3; TRBD2 reflects the table's D call only, with no check against the DNA. TRBV21-1 corresponds to a pseudogene. There are 12 residues in the CDR3. CDR3 DNA: TGTGCCAGCAAGCGGAGCACAGATACGCAGTATTTT. Protein: CASKRSTDTQYF.

The chain uses TRBV29-1 and TRBJ2-5; D not certain. The DNA matches TRBJ2-7 better at its end, which makes the J call doubtful. CDR1 and CDR2 from the germline V gene are SQVTM and ANQGSEA. The CDR3 contains 11 residues. CDR3 DNA sequence: TGCAGCGTCGTTAAAACCTACGAGCAGTACTTC. It codes for CSVVKTYEQYF.

The chain uses TRBV5-4 and TRBJ2-3; TRBD1 might be the D (6 bases). The V gene's germline CDR1 is SGHNT and CDR2 YYREEE (reference sequence). The length of the CDR3 is 15 residues. V gave up 6 bases and J gave up 2 bases, with 16 bases separating them. The DNA of the CDR3 is TGTGCCAGCAAAGGATGGGGGCTCAACACAGATACGCAGTATTTT. It encodes CASKGWGLNTDTQYF.

This clone has only a few counts. This chain joins TRBV9 and TRBJ2-5, with 7 bases identical to TRBD1. CDR1 and CDR2 from the germline V gene are SGDLS and YYNGEE. This CDR3 comprises 12 residues. Losses at the gene ends were 2 bases for V and 7 bases for J; bases not matched to a gene: 2. CDR3 residues: CASSVAGGTQYF. In nucleotides, the CDR3 is TGTGCCAGCAGCGTGGCAGGGGGGACCCAGTACTTC.

This clone showed up just a few times. The chain recombines TRBV19 with TRBJ2-4; D ambiguous. Trimming took off 3 bases at V and 0 bases at J, with 9 bases between the two ends. Per the germline V gene, CDR1 is LNHDA and CDR2 is SQIVND (reference sequence). The CDR3 covers 15 residues. Here the CDR3 DNA reads TGTGCCAGTAGTATGAGCCGGTTAGCCAAAAACATTCAGTACTTC. Its translation: CASSMSRLAKNIQYF.

As DNA, the CDR3 is TGTGCCAGCAGTGAACCCGGGACAGGGGGGAACACTGAAGCTTTCTTT. Its protein is CASSEPGTGGNTEAFF. The rearrangement uses TRBV25-1 and TRBJ1-1, with 11 bases that match TRBD1. CDR1 MGHDK and CDR2 SYGVNS come from the germline V gene. The CDR3 has 16 amino acids. V lost 2 bases to trimming and J lost 1 base; unmatched junction nucleotides: 3. Based on the CDR3 plus reference TRBV25-1 and TRBJ1-1, the full variable domain is EADIYQTPRYLVIGTGKKITLECSQTMGHDKMYWYQQDPGMELHLIHYSYGVNSTEKGDLSSESTVSRIRTEHFPLTLESARPSHTSQYLCASSEPGTGGNTEAFFGQGTRLTVV.

The chain links TRBV7-9 to TRBJ1-1, with D perhaps TRBD1 (5 bases). V gave up 0 bases and J gave up 0 bases, with 17 bases separating them. Germline-derived CDR1 and CDR2 are SEHNR and FQNEAQ (reference sequence). CDR3 length: 18 residues. DNA of the CDR3: TGTGCCAGCAGCTTAGCGTGGGGGGACCGCCGAATGAACACTGAAGCTTTCTTT. It yields the protein CASSLAWGDRRMNTEAFF.

This chain connects TRBV11-3 to TRBJ2-5, with D possibly TRBD1 on 6 matching bases. Germline V gene data show CDR1 as SGHNT and CDR2 as YENEEA. The CDR3 length is 14 residues. V was pared by 5 bases and J by 2 bases, with 12 bases between. The CDR3 DNA is TGTGCCAGCAGCCCCCGGGACAAACAAGAGACCCAGTACTTC. Translation: CASSPRDKQETQYF.